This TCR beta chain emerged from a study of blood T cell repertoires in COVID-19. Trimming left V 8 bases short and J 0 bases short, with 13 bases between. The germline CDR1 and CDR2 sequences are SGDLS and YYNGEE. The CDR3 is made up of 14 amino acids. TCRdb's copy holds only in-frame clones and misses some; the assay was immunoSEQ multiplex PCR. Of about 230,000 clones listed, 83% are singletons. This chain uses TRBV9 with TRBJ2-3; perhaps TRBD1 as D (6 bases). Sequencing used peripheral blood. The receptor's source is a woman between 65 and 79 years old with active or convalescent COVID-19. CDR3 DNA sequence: TGTGCCAGGCCTCGAGGGGGTAGCACAGATACGCAGTATTTT. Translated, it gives CARPRGGSTDTQYF.